Sequencing of this T cell receptor beta chain was carried out in a study of CD8+ T cells in alopecia areata. Study conclusions and caveats: Against the mouse data, patients shared TCRs less clearly, possibly for HLA reasons. Lesional scalp, notably in alopecia totalis/universalis, had clonality above that of normal scalp.

V was shortened by 5 bases and J by 8 bases, with 6 bases between the two germline ends. The CDR3 extends over 10 amino acids. Germline CDR1 reads MRHNA; CDR2 reads SNTAGT. Extraction and reverse transcription of RNA yielded cDNA as the sequencing template. This table comes from immunoSEQ multiplex PCR, and its TCRdb copy is limited to in-frame clones, with some not included. The table has roughly 200,000 clones, roughly 56% seen once. Details on this clone: Antigen specificity is unknown.

PBMCs, the starting material, were the source of sorted CD4+ and CD8+ T cells. Material: CD8+ T cells sorted from blood. The chain has TRBV6-4 and TRBJ1-1; D call uncertain. The receptor comes from a human donor in good health. CDR3 protein: CASSPREAFF. For the CDR3, the DNA is TGTGCCAGCAGTCCCCGGGAAGCTTTCTTT.